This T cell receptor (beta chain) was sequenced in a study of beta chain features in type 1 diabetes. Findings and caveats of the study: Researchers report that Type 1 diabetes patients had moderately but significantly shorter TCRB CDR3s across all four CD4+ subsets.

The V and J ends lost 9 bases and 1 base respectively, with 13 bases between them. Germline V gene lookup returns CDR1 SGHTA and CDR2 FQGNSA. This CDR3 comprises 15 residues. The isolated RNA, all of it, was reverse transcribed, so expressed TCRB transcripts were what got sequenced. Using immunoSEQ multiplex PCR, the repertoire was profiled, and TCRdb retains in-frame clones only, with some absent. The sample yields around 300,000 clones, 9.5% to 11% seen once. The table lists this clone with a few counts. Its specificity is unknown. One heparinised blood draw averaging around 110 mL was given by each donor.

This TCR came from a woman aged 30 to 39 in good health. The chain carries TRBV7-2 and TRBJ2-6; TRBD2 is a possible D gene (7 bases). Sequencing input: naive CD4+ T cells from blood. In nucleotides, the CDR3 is TGTGCCAGACAAAGGGGGGGGTCTGGGGCCAACGTCCTGACTTTC. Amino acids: CARQRGGSGANVLTF. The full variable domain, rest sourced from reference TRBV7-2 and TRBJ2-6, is GAGVSQSPSNKVTEKGKDVELRCDPISGHTALYWYRQSLGQGLEFLIYFQGNSAPDKSGLPSDRFSAERTGGSVSTLTIQRTQQEDSAVYLCARQRGGSGANVLTFGAGSRLTVL.